A single sample is the source of the 24 T cell receptor beta chains below, sequenced in a study of blood T cells in healthy people across ages. A sample-barcoded 5' primer and a J-beta primer mix were used in a second PCR of roughly 7 to 11 cycles. TCRdb independently ran MiXCR on the 5' RACE reads; one entry per CDR3 protein. The sample holds 870,000 or so distinct CDR3 sequences, more than 25% seen once. The sequenced material came from blood. These receptors all come from a woman aged 80 or over in good health.

Many counts were recorded for this clonotype. The V call is TRBV29-1, the J call TRBJ2-3, with 8 bases matching TRBD2. From germline, CDR1 is SQVTM and CDR2 ANQGSEA. The junction had 7 bases not matched to a gene; V was cut back by 6 bases and J by 2 bases. The CDR3 consists of 14 residues. This CDR3 is CSVHSGTHTDTQYF. In DNA form, the CDR3 reads TGCAGCGTCCATAGCGGGACACACACAGATACGCAGTATTTT.

The chain couples TRBV20-1 to TRBJ1-1; D remains unclear. The germline gives CDR1 DFQATT, CDR2 SNEGSKA (reference sequence). This CDR3 has 13 residues. Trimming removed 0 bases at V and 6 bases at J, with 11 bases between. CDR3 nucleotide sequence: TGCAGTGCTAGAGATTGGACGGACGCTGAAGCTTTCTTT. Encoded protein: CSARDWTDAEAFF.

The V call is TRBV12-3 or TRBV12-4, the J call TRBJ2-1; D is unresolved. This CDR3 has 15 residues. The V end was cut by 3 bases, the J end by 6 bases, with 15 bases between. CDR3 in amino acids: CASSFGRAPGNEQFF. The CDR3 DNA sequence: TGTGCCAGCAGTTTCGGACGGGCGCCGGGCAATGAGCAGTTCTTC.

V is TRBV5-1 and J is TRBJ2-7, with a possible D match to TRBD2 (5 bases). The germline V gene has CDR1 SGHRS and CDR2 YFSETQ. The CDR3 length is 15 residues. Between the trimmed V and J ends, which lost 4 bases and 6 bases, there was a span of 20 bases. The CDR3 DNA is TGCGCCAGCAGCCGCCCGGAGGCACGGCTAGGCGAGCAGTACTTC. Translation gives CASSRPEARLGEQYF.

The chain is built from TRBV29-1 and TRBJ2-3, with 14 positions matching TRBD2. The length of the CDR3 is 19 residues. The germline CDR1 and CDR2 sequences are SQVTM and ANQGSEA. Losses at the gene ends were 4 bases for V and 1 base for J; bases not matched to a gene: 13. CDR3 in DNA: TGCAGCGTTGTTCCCCCGAGGGGACTAGCGGGAGCGGGCACAGATACGCAGTATTTT. Amino acids: CSVVPPRGLAGAGTDTQYF.

The chain has TRBV14 and TRBJ2-6; 9 nucleotides align to TRBD1. The CDR3 is 18 residues long. Germline V gene lookup returns CDR1 SGHDN and CDR2 FVKESK. Trimming took 5 bases from V and 4 from J; bases not matched to a gene: 12. CDR3 coding DNA: TGTGCCAGCAGCTCTGGGACAGGGAAAGTTTCAGGGGCCAACGTCCTGACTTTC. This codes for CASSSGTGKVSGANVLTF.

V and J are TRBV9 and TRBJ2-7; 9 positions match TRBD2. Germline lookup yields CDR1 SGDLS and CDR2 YYNGEE. The trim removed 0 bases at V and 3 bases at J, leaving 4 bases unmatched. This CDR3 region has 15 residues. CDR3 protein: CASSVGAGGVYEQYF. In DNA form, the CDR3 reads TGTGCCAGCAGCGTAGGTGCGGGGGGGGTCTACGAGCAGTACTTC.

This clonotype was picked up a small number of times. This chain connects TRBV2 to TRBJ1-6; D is possibly TRBD1 (6 bases). The V gene lost 7 bases and the J gene lost 7 bases, with 17 bases spanning the gap. Germline V lookup: CDR1 SNHLY, CDR2 FYNNEI. The CDR3 runs 15 residues. CDR3 residues: CASTRGGPDNSPLHF. CDR3 DNA: TGTGCCAGCACCCGAGGGGGGCCGGACAATTCACCCCTCCACTTT.

This clonotype was counted ten times or more. This chain connects TRBV7-2 to TRBJ1-1; possibly TRBD1 for D (5 bases). The CDR3 contains 13 residues. The germline V gene encodes CDR1 SGHTA and CDR2 FQGNSA. V gave up 4 bases and J gave up 4 bases, with 10 bases separating them. CDR3: CASSWGGFTEAFF. CDR3 nucleotides: TGTGCCAGCAGCTGGGGCGGATTCACTGAAGCTTTCTTT.

This clonotype was counted between two and nine times. The chain is built from TRBV9 and TRBJ2-4; TRBD1 agrees at 8 bases. The ends lost 3 bases at V and 5 bases at J; junction bases unmatched: 10. This CDR3 is built from 16 residues. The germline V gene encodes CDR1 SGDLS and CDR2 YYNGEE. The chain's CDR3 is CASSATSGTGENIQYF. The CDR3 DNA follows: TGTGCCAGCAGCGCAACATCCGGGACAGGCGAAAACATTCAGTACTTC.

A word on this clonotype: This could be a read error, since a much larger clone is one nucleotide away. The chain has TRBV6-2 or TRBV6-3 and TRBJ2-5, with D perhaps matching TRBD2 (5 bases). Between the trimmed V and J ends, which lost 6 bases and 5 bases, there was a span of 19 bases. The germline V gene has CDR1 MNHEY and CDR2 SVGEGT. The CDR3 spans 15 residues. As DNA, the CDR3 is TGTGCCAGCAGCTCTACTACTAGGACGTGGGAGACCCAGTACTTC. Its translation: CASSSTTRTWETQYF.

This clonotype was detected ten times or more. The chain is built from TRBV7-9 and TRBJ2-7, with 8 bases lining up with TRBD1. V trimming: 3 bases; J trimming: 3 bases; junction bases outside the gene matches: 10. This CDR3 comprises 16 residues. Germline CDR1 SEHNR, CDR2 FQNEAQ (reference sequence). This CDR3 reads CASSFGRTTGGYEQYF. CDR3 nucleotide sequence: TGTGCCAGCAGCTTTGGGCGGACCACAGGGGGCTACGAGCAGTACTTC.

This chain links TRBV2 with TRBJ2-3; no definite D call. Trimming cost V 5 bases and J 2 bases, with 11 bases left between them. This CDR3 comprises 14 residues. In germline, CDR1 is SNHLY, CDR2 FYNNEI. The CDR3, as DNA: TGTGCCAGCAGTTACCATCAAACCACAGATACGCAGTATTTT. Encoded protein: CASSYHQTTDTQYF.

The chain joins TRBV20-1 to TRBJ2-3, with 9 bases aligning to TRBD2. Trimming removed 2 bases from V and 5 bases from J; junction bases left unmatched: 8. CDR3 length equals 15 residues. Germline loops: CDR1 DFQATT, CDR2 SNEGSKA (reference sequence). CDR3: CSARKARGGRDTQYF. DNA for the CDR3: TGCAGTGCTAGAAAGGCGCGGGGGGGCCGAGATACGCAGTATTTT.

This clonotype has at least ten counts. For the CDR3, the DNA is TGCGCCAGCAGTCCCGAGTGGCGGAACAATGAGCAGTTCTTC. Translated, it gives CASSPEWRNNEQFF. The chain is built from TRBV5-1 and TRBJ2-1; D gene uncertain. The CDR3 is 14 amino acids. Germline lookup yields CDR1 SGHRS and CDR2 YFSETQ. The V end lost 5 bases, the J end lost 5 bases, and 14 bases lay between the germline ends.

This clonotype was seen at least ten times. The J gene is TRBJ2-1, the V gene TRBV15, with 8 bases that match TRBD1. CDR1 is LNHNV and CDR2 is YYDKDF in the germline V gene (reference sequence). This CDR3 is 15 amino acids long. The J segment lost 7 bases and the V segment lost 0 bases, leaving 5 bases of the junction unmatched. The DNA of the CDR3 is TGTGCCACCAGCAGAGATCTCACAGGGGGAAATGAGCAGTTCTTC. Its translation: CATSRDLTGGNEQFF.

This clonotype was counted only a few times. V is TRBV4-2 and J is TRBJ2-5; 8 nucleotides align to TRBD2. Germline V gene data show CDR1 as LGHNA and CDR2 as YNFKEQ. The V and J ends lost 2 bases and 0 bases, in that order; junction bases with no gene match: 5. There are 16 residues in the CDR3. In DNA, the CDR3 is TGTGCCAGCAGCCAAAGGAGCGGGGGTTACCAAGAGACCCAGTACTTC. It codes for CASSQRSGGYQETQYF.

This clonotype was seen only a few times. The rearrangement links TRBV7-9 to TRBJ1-2; D not resolved. The CDR3 has 13 amino acids. Trimming left V 4 bases short and J 0 bases short, with 6 bases between. Germline-derived CDR1 and CDR2 are SEHNR and FQNEAQ (reference sequence). The CDR3 DNA reads TGTGCCAGCAGCTCACCCCCTAACTATGGCTACACCTTC. This codes for CASSSPPNYGYTF.

V usage is TRBV9 and J usage is TRBJ2-1; D remains ambiguous. V lost 3 bases, J lost 0 bases, and 7 bases lay in between. The CDR3 contains 14 residues. Germline values: CDR1 SGDLS, CDR2 YYNGEE. The CDR3 nucleotides read TGTGCCAGCAGCGCAGGAAGCTCCTACAATGAGCAGTTCTTC. It yields the protein CASSAGSSYNEQFF.

There are a few counts of this clonotype. The chain employs TRBV9 and TRBJ1-2; no firm D call. The CDR3 is 15 residues long. V was shortened by 4 bases and J by 1 base, with 14 bases between the two germline ends. Germline values: CDR1 SGDLS, CDR2 YYNGEE. The CDR3 DNA follows: TGTGCCAGCAGCCCAGACCCACAAGATAACTATGGCTACACCTTC. Residues: CASSPDPQDNYGYTF.

This clonotype was detected many times. The chain has TRBV27 and TRBJ2-5; D ambiguous. The V end was cut by 5 bases, the J end by 5 bases, with 15 bases between. Germline V gene lookup returns CDR1 MNHEY and CDR2 SMNVEV (reference sequence). This CDR3 has 14 residues. CDR3 nucleotides: TGTGCCAGCAGTATCGGCCCGGAATGGGAGACCCAGTACTTC. Its protein product is CASSIGPEWETQYF.

This clonotype has a count of ten or more. One junction end does not reproduce the germline sequence, and a read error may be involved. V and J are TRBV6-1 and TRBJ1-2, with 8 bases fitting TRBD1. From germline, CDR1 is MNHNS and CDR2 SASEGT. The CDR3 runs 16 residues. CDR3 DNA sequence: TGTGCCAGCGGTGACAGGGGTTCGGGGGCTAACTATGGCTACACCTTC. The encoded protein is CASGDRGSGANYGYTF.

A remark on this clonotype: An end of the junction differs from the germline gene, which may be a read error. The gene calls are TRBV18 and TRBJ2-6, with a weak D call TRBD1 (5 bases). This CDR3 region has 17 residues. Germline V gene data show CDR1 as KGHSH and CDR2 as LQKENI. CDR3 in DNA: TGTACCAGCTCACCGGTAGGGGCAACGGCTGGGGCCAACGTCCTGACTTTC. Its protein product is CTSSPVGATAGANVLTF.

In the case of this clonotype: Since a much larger clone is just one base distant, this may be a read error. The chain has TRBV28 and TRBJ1-2; D gene uncertain. The CDR3 totals 14 residues. Germline V lookup: CDR1 MDHEN, CDR2 SYDVKM. The V end lost 3 bases, the J end lost 7 bases, and 15 bases lay between the germline ends. The chain's CDR3 is CASSFIRAPIGYTF. CDR3 DNA: TGTGCCAGCAGTTTTATTCGGGCTCCTATTGGCTACACCTTC.